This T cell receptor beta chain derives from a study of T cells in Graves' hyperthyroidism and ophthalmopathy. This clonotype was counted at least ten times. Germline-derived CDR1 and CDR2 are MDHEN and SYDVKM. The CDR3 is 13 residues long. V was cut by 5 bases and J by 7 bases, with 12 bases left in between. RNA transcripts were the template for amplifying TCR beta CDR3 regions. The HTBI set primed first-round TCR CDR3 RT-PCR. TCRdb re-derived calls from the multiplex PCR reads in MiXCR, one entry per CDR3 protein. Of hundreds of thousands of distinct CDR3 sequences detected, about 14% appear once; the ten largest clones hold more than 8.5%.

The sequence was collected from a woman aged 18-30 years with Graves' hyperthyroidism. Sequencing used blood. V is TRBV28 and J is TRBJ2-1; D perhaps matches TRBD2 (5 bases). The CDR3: CASSLGIKNEQFF. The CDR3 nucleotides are TGTGCCAGCAGTCTCGGGATTAAGAATGAGCAGTTCTTC.